This TCR beta chain derives from a study of shared clonotypes between healthy human individuals. Points from the study as a whole: Incomplete sequencing of sorted subsets was indicated by rarefaction despite large depth.

Of note for this clone: Its cognate antigen is unknown. Distinct nucleotide sequences in the sample also encode this CDR3.

CD45RO negativity and positive selection for CCR7 defined naive CD8 cells, a population that excluded terminally differentiated effector memory CD45RA+ cells. Method: immunoSEQ multiplex PCR; TCRdb's copy keeps in-frame clones and lacks some. The sample has about 2 million clones, over 85% seen once; the top ten hold more than 0.9%. This CDR3 has 10 residues. V was clipped by 3 bases and J by 4 bases, with 3 bases between them. Germline CDR1 and CDR2: GTSNPN and SVGIG (reference sequence). This chain links TRBV30 with TRBJ1-2; D remains ambiguous. This TCR derives from a man aged 18 to 29 in good health. Sequenced: naive CD8+ T cells sorted from blood. The CDR3 coding sequence is TGTGCCTGGAGGGGCTATGGCTACACCTTC. Its protein is CAWRGYGYTF.